This T cell receptor (beta chain) was retrieved from a study of early T cells in non-severe SARS-CoV-2 infection. Study-wide context: Sequencing used unsorted whole-blood bulk RNA, so chains lack pairing. Study conclusions and caveats: Private and CD4 specificities were missed by VDJdb matching, skewed to anti-spike CD8.

This clonotype has just a few counts. Antigen unknown. The germline V gene has CDR1 LNHDA and CDR2 SQIVND (reference sequence). The CDR3 has 17 amino acids. After removal of 6 bases from V and 2 bases from J, the junction contained 5 bases not matched to a gene. The library protocol tagged individual cDNA molecules with unique molecular identifiers. TCRdb analysed the 5' RACE reads with MiXCR anew, one entry per CDR3 protein. The sample has around 27,000 distinct CDR3 sequences, 5.6% seen once. This receptor was identified in an adult who was a healthcare worker with PCR-confirmed SARS-CoV-2 infection or an uninfected control (not recorded which). What was sequenced was whole blood. The genes are TRBV19 and TRBJ2-3; TRBD2 matches at 16 bases. DNA of the CDR3: TGTGCCAGTAGCCAGGGACTAGCGGGAGGGCCCACAGATACGCAGTATTTT. Amino acid sequence: CASSQGLAGGPTDTQYF.